The 21 T cell receptor beta chains below were found in one sample sequenced in a study of blood T cell repertoires in COVID-19. Sequenced by immunoSEQ multiplex PCR; TCRdb stores in-frame clones only, minus some. This sample has over 100,000 clones, with around 86% found just once. What was sequenced was peripheral blood. The origin of the receptors is a man aged 35-49 years with acute or convalescent COVID-19.

This clone is a singleton in its sample. The rearrangement joins TRBV4-2 to TRBJ2-1; 9 bases align to TRBD2. CDR3 length: 15 amino acids. J gave up 10 bases and V 1 base, and 8 bases lay outside the gene matches. Germline lookup yields CDR1 LGHNA and CDR2 YNFKEQ. The CDR3 sequence: CASSQGAGGPEEQFF. The CDR3 DNA reads as TGTGCCAGCAGCCAAGGGGCGGGGGGGCCAGAAGAGCAGTTCTTC.

The chain is built from TRBV10-3 and TRBJ1-6, with D uncertain. V was clipped by 0 bases and J by 8 bases, with 5 bases between them. The length of the CDR3 is 13 residues. Germline CDR1 reads ENHRY; CDR2 reads SYGVKD. The CDR3 reads CAISESRDSPLHF. CDR3 nucleotides: TGTGCCATCAGTGAGTCGAGAGATTCACCCCTCCACTTT.

This clone occurred a few times. This sample includes further DNA sequences coding for the same CDR3. The gene calls are TRBV6-5 and TRBJ1-3, with D tentatively TRBD1 (5 bases). Germline V gene lookup returns CDR1 MNHEY and CDR2 SVGAGI. This CDR3 spans 13 amino acids. V was trimmed by 11 bases and J by 1 base, leaving 12 bases between them. The CDR3 is CAAQTGSGNTIYF. CDR3 sequence (DNA): TGTGCCGCACAAACAGGTTCTGGAAACACCATATATTTT.

The J gene is TRBJ2-1, the V gene TRBV21-1; no check of the table's D call, TRBD1, against the DNA was made. TRBV21-1 is assigned pseudogene status. The CDR3 is 16 amino acids. CDR3: CASSSMNRASYNEQFF. CDR3 bases: TGTGCCAGCAGCTCGATGAACAGGGCCTCCTACAATGAGCAGTTCTTC.

The CDR3 region has the DNA TGCGCCAGCAGCTTGGAAGCGGGAGCCGCCTCCTACGAGCAGTACTTC. This translates into CASSLEAGAASYEQYF. The chain employs TRBV5-1 and TRBJ2-7; 8 bases match TRBD2. The CDR3 length is 16 residues. Germline CDR1 reads SGHRS; CDR2 reads YFSETQ. J was trimmed by 0 bases and V by 0 bases; bases with no gene match: 5.

The chain couples TRBV11-3 to TRBJ1-4; weak D call: TRBD1 (5 bases). Germline V lookup: CDR1 SGHNT, CDR2 YENEEA. This CDR3 spans 16 amino acids. V dropped 1 base and J dropped 1 base, with 10 bases sitting between them. Here the CDR3 reads CASSLGRVGTNEKLFF. The CDR3 coding sequence is TGTGCCAGCAGCTTAGGCAGGGTGGGAACTAATGAAAAACTGTTTTTT.

J is TRBJ2-1 and V is TRBV14; no clear D gene. CDR1 and CDR2 (germline): SGHDN, FVKESK. The CDR3 totals 15 residues. Trimming took off 4 bases at V and 5 bases at J, with 15 bases between the two ends. CDR3 sequence (DNA): TGTGCCAGCAGCCGCTTCCGGAGTATCGACAATGAGCAGTTCTTC. This encodes CASSRFRSIDNEQFF.

In this sample, this clone turned up a few times. This sequence joins TRBV5-1 and TRBJ1-1, with TRBD1 identical over 7 bases. Germline V gene data show CDR1 as SGHRS and CDR2 as YFSETQ. V was pared by 4 bases and J by 2 bases, with 5 bases of the junction left unmatched. The CDR3 loop spans 14 amino acids. The CDR3, as DNA: TGCGCCAGCAGCGGAGGGACAGTCAACACTGAAGCTTTCTTT. It translates to CASSGGTVNTEAFF.

J is TRBJ1-4 and V is TRBV6-5; D is ambiguous. Germline V gene sequence: CDR1 MNHEY, CDR2 SVGAGI. The ends were cut back, 2 bases at V and 0 bases at J, with 4 bases in the middle. The CDR3 is 14 residues long. This chain's CDR3 is CASSYLATNEKLFF. CDR3 nucleotides: TGTGCCAGCAGTTACCTTGCAACTAATGAAAAACTGTTTTTT.

The V gene is TRBV30, the J gene TRBJ1-2; 10 bases align to TRBD1. V dropped 8 bases and J dropped 2; count of bases not matched to a gene: 5. Per the germline V gene, CDR1 is GTSNPN and CDR2 is SVGIG (reference sequence). The CDR3 covers 13 residues. The CDR3 coding sequence is TGTGCCGGGACAGGGGTCACGAACTATGGCTACACCTTC. The encoded protein is CAGTGVTNYGYTF.

The V and J genes are TRBV30 and TRBJ1-5; D might be TRBD1 (5 bases). The V gene lost 5 bases and the J gene lost 1 base, with 9 bases spanning the gap. The CDR3 is 13 amino acids. Germline V CDR1 and CDR2: GTSNPN, SVGIG (reference sequence). DNA of the CDR3: TGTGCCTGGGATACAGGAAGCAATCAGCCCCAGCATTTT. Translated: CAWDTGSNQPQHF.

This clone was observed a few times. Other nucleotide sequences in the sample specify the same CDR3. V and J are TRBV18 and TRBJ1-1, with D possibly matching TRBD1 (6 bases). Trimming took 3 bases from V and 2 from J, leaving 7 bases between them. CDR1 and CDR2 (germline): KGHSH, LQKENI. The CDR3 extends over 13 amino acids. The DNA for the CDR3 is TGTGCCAGCTCACCGGGGGCTAACACTGAAGCTTTCTTT. It encodes CASSPGANTEAFF.

The V gene is TRBV2, the J gene TRBJ1-2; 9 bases map to TRBD1. The length of the CDR3 is 16 residues. V was pared by 6 bases and J by 2 bases, with 10 bases of the junction left unmatched. CDR1 is SNHLY and CDR2 is FYNNEI in the germline V gene. The CDR3 sequence is CASSQEGQGLNYGYTF. The CDR3 DNA reads TGTGCCAGCAGCCAAGAAGGACAGGGGTTGAACTATGGCTACACCTTC.

This chain links TRBV24-1 with TRBJ2-1; TRBD1 matches 7 bases. The junction had 5 bases not matched to a gene; V was cut back by 12 bases and J by 7 bases. This CDR3 has 11 residues. The V gene's germline CDR1 is KGHDR and CDR2 SFDVKD. In DNA form, the CDR3 reads TGTGCCTCCTCGGACAGGAATGAGCAGTTCTTC. Its translation is CASSDRNEQFF.

This clone occurred a few times. This chain uses TRBV30 with TRBJ1-4; TRBD1 matches at 11 bases. V shed 0 bases and J 5 bases; nucleotides not matched to a gene: 11. This CDR3 has 18 residues. CDR1 and CDR2 from the germline V gene are GTSNPN and SVGIG (reference sequence). The CDR3 loop is CAWSVTRTGGSGNEKLFF. The CDR3 region has the DNA TGTGCCTGGAGTGTAACCCGGACAGGGGGCTCGGGAAATGAAAAACTGTTTTTT.

The chain joins TRBV6-5 to TRBJ1-1; no definite D call. From germline, CDR1 is MNHEY and CDR2 SVGAGI. The CDR3 is made up of 14 amino acids. Between the trimmed V and J ends, which lost 8 bases and 1 base, there was a span of 14 bases. The CDR3 DNA is TGTGCCAGCCACCGGTTATCTCAGAACACTGAAGCTTTCTTT. This sequence encodes CASHRLSQNTEAFF.

The chain recombines TRBV5-1 with TRBJ2-1; possibly TRBD2 for D (7 bases). The CDR3 runs 17 residues. Deletions cut 0 bases from V and 7 bases from J, with 20 bases between. CDR1 SGHRS and CDR2 YFSETQ come from the germline V gene. CDR3 protein: CASSLAGAGALGNEQFF. Written as DNA, the CDR3 is TGCGCCAGCAGCTTGGCGGGGGCGGGAGCCCTGGGGAATGAGCAGTTCTTC.

The J gene is TRBJ2-2, the V gene TRBV20-1, with D possibly matching TRBD1 (5 bases). The CDR3 runs to 13 residues. In germline, CDR1 is DFQATT, CDR2 SNEGSKA (reference sequence). Trimming stripped 3 bases from V and 5 bases from J, with 10 bases between. The CDR3 spells CSASMTVTGELFF. In nucleotides, the CDR3 is TGCAGTGCTAGTATGACAGTAACCGGGGAGCTGTTTTTT.

The V call is TRBV29-1, the J call TRBJ2-3; TRBD2 is a possible D gene (5 bases). V lost 4 bases and J 4 bases, leaving 12 bases between the germline ends. Germline V lookup: CDR1 SQVTM, CDR2 ANQGSEA. The CDR3 contains 13 residues. CDR3 amino acids: CSVAQSGADTQYF. The CDR3 DNA reads TGCAGCGTTGCACAGTCCGGGGCAGATACGCAGTATTTT.

J is TRBJ1-4 and V is TRBV5-4; TRBD1 aligns across 8 bases. J lost 5 bases, V lost 3 bases, and 3 bases had no gene match. This CDR3 region has 14 residues. Germline values: CDR1 SGHNT, CDR2 YYREEE (reference sequence). The CDR3 is CASSSGQGNEKLFF. CDR3 coding DNA: TGTGCCAGCAGCTCAGGACAGGGAAATGAAAAACTGTTTTTT.

The rearrangement links TRBV27 to TRBJ1-2, with 7 bases lining up with TRBD1. The length of the CDR3 is 13 residues. Trimming at V came to 5 bases and at J to 2 bases, leaving 2 bases not matched to a gene. CDR1 and CDR2 from the germline V gene are MNHEY and SMNVEV (reference sequence). CDR3 nucleotides: TGTGCCAGCAGTCCGACAGGGAACTATGGCTACACCTTC. Its protein product is CASSPTGNYGYTF.